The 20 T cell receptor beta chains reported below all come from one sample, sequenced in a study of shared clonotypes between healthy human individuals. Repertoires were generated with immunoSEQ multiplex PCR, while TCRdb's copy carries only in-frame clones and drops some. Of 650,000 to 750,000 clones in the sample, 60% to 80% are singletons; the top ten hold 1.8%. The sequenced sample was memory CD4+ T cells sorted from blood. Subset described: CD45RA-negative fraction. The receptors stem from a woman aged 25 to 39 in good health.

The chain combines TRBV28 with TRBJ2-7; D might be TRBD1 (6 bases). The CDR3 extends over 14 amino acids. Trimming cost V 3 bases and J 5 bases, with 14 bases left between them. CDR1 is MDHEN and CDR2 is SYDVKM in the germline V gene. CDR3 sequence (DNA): TGTGCCAGCAGTTTTCCCACAGGGTTCGACGAGCAGTACTTC. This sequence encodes CASSFPTGFDEQYF. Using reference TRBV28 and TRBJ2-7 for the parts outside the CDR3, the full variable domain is DVKVTQSSRYLVKRTGEKVFLECVQDMDHENMFWYRQDPGLGLRLIYFSYDVKMKEKGDIPEGYSVSREKKERFSLILESASTNQTSMYLCASSFPTGFDEQYFGPGTRLTVT.

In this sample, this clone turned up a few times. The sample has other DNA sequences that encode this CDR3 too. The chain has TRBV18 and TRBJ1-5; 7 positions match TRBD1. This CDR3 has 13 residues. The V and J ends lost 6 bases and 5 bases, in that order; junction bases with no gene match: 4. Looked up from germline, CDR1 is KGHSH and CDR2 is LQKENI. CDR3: CASSPDRDQPQHF. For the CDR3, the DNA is TGTGCCAGCTCCCCCGACAGGGATCAGCCCCAGCATTTT.

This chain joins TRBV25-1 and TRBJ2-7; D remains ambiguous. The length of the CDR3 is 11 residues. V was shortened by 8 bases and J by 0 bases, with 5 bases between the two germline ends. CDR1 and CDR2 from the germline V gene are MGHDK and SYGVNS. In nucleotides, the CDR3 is TGTGCCAGCCGCTCCTCCTACGAGCAGTACTTC. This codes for CASRSSYEQYF.

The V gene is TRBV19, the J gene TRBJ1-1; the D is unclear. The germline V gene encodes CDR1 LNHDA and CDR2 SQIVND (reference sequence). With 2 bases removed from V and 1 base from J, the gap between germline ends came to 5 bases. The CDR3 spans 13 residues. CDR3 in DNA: TGTGCCAGTAGTATACCGGGGAACACTGAAGCTTTCTTT. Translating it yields CASSIPGNTEAFF.

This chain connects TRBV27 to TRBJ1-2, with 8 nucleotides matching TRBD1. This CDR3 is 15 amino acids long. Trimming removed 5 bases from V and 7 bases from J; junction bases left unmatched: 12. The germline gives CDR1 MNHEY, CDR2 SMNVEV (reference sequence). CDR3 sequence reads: CASSPRTGIFVGYTF. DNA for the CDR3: TGTGCCAGCAGTCCCCGGACAGGGATATTCGTTGGCTACACCTTC.

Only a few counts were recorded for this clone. The CDR3 sequence is CASSLYGSEKLFF. The DNA of the CDR3 is TGCGCCAGCAGCTTGTACGGGAGCGAAAAACTGTTTTTT. The chain uses TRBV5-1 and TRBJ1-4; D not resolved. There are 13 residues in the CDR3. Per germline, CDR1 SGHRS and CDR2 YFSETQ. The V end lost 1 base, the J end lost 8 bases, and 9 bases lay between the germline ends.

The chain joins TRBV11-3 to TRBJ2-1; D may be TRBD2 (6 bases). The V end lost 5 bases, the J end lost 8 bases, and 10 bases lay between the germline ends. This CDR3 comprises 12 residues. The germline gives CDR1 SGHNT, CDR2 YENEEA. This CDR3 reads CASSHTSYEQFF. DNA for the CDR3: TGTGCCAGCAGCCATACTAGCTATGAGCAGTTCTTC. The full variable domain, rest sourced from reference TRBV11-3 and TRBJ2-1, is EAGVVQSPRYKIIEKKQPVAFWCNPISGHNTLYWYLQNLGQGPELLIRYENEEAVDDSQLPKDRFSAERLKGVDSTLKIQPAELGDSAVYLCASSHTSYEQFFGPGTRLTVL.

The CDR3 region is CASSQQVAASNYGYTF. As DNA, the CDR3 is TGTGCCAGCAGCCAACAGGTGGCAGCTTCTAACTATGGCTACACCTTC. This chain connects TRBV14 to TRBJ1-2; D gene ambiguous. The germline V and J ends were trimmed by 2 bases and 0 bases, with 13 bases remaining between them. There are 16 residues in the CDR3. Germline lookup yields CDR1 SGHDN and CDR2 FVKESK.

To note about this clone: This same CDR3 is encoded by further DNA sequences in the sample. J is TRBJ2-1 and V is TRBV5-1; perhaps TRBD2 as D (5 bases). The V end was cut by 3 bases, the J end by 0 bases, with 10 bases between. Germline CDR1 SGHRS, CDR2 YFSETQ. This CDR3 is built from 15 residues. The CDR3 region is CASSSRGSSYNEQFF. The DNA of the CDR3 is TGCGCCAGCAGCTCTCGGGGAAGCTCCTACAATGAGCAGTTCTTC.

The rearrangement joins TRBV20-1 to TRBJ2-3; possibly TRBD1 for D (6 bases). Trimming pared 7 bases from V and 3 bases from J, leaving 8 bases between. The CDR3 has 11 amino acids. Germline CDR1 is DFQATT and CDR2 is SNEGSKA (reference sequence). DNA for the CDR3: TGCAGTGGGGACACGACAGATACGCAGTATTTT. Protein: CSGDTTDTQYF.

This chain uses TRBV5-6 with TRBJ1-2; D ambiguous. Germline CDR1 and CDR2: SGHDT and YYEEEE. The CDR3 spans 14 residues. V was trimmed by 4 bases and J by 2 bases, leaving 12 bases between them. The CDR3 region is CASSERGPNYGYTF. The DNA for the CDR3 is TGTGCCAGCAGCGAACGCGGGCCGAACTATGGCTACACCTTC.

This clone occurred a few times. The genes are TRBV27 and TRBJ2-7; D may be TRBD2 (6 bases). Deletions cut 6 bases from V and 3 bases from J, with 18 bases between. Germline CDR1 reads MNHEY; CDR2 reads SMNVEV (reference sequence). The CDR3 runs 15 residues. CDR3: CASRGGPGKIYEQYF. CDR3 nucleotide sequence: TGTGCCAGCAGGGGGGGACCGGGAAAAATCTACGAGCAGTACTTC.

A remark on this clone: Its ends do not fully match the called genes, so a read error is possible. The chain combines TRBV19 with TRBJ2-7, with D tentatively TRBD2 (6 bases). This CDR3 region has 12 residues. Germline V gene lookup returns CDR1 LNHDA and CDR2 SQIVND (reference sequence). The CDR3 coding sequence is TGTGCCAGTAGCTCCGACGGCGGGACCTACCACTTC. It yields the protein CASSSDGGTYHF.

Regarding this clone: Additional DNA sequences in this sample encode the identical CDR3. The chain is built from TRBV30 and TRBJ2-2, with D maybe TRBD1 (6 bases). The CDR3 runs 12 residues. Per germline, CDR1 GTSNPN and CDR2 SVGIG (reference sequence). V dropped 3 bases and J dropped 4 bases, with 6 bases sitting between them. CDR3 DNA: TGTGCCTGGAGCAGGGGCACCGGGGAGCTGTTTTTT. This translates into CAWSRGTGELFF. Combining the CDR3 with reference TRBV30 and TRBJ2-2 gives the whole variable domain SQTIHQWPATLVQPVGSPLSLECTVEGTSNPNLYWYRQAAGRGLQLLFYSVGIGQISSEVPQNLSASRPQDRQFILSSKKLLLSDSGFYLCAWSRGTGELFFGEGSRLTVL.

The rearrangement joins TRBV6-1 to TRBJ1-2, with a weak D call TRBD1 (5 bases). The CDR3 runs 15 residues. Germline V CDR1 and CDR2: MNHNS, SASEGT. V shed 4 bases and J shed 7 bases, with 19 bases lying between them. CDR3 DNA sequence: TGTGCCAGCAGTGGGCCAGGGCTGGGGTCGATTGGCTACACCTTC. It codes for CASSGPGLGSIGYTF.

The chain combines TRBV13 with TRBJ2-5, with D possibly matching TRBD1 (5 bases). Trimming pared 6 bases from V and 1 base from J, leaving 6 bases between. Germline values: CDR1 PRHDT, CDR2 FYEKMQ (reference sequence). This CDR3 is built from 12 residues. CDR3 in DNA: TGTGCCAGCAGGACAGTCCAAGAGACCCAGTACTTC. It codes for CASRTVQETQYF.

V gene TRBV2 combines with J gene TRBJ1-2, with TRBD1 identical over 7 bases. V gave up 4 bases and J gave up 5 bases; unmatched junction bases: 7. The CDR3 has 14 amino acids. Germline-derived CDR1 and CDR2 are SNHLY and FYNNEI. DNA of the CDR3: TGTGCCAGCAGTGGACAGGGCCAGTCTTATGGCTACACCTTC. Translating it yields CASSGQGQSYGYTF.

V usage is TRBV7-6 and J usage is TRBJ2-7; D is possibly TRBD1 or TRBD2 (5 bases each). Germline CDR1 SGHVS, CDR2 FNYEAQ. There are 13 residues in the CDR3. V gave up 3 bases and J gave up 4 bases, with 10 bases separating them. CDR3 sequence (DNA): TGTGCCAGCAGCTTGGGACCAGGATACGAGCAGTACTTC. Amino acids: CASSLGPGYEQYF.

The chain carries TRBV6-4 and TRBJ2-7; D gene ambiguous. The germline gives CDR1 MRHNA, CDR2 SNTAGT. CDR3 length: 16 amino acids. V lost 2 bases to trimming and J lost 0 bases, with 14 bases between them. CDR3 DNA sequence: TGTGCCAGCAGTGACCACTTACAACAGCCCTCCTACGAGCAGTACTTC. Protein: CASSDHLQQPSYEQYF.

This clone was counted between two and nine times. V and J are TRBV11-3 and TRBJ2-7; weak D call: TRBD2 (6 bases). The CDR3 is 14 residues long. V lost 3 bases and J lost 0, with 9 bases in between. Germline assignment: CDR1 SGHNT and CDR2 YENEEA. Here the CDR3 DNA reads TGTGCCAGCAGCTTGGGCGGGAACTCCTACGAGCAGTACTTC. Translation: CASSLGGNSYEQYF.